This TCR beta chain was sequenced for a study of blood T cell repertoires in COVID-19. The overall study: Sites in the United States, Italy and Spain provided acute and convalescent COVID-19 samples. PBMCs, B-cell-depleted T cells, or T cells were the source of the cDNA or gDNA that made up the material.

In the source study's methods: Amplification from reference gene primers served as the basis for estimated nucleated cell counts. Produced via immunoSEQ multiplex PCR; TCRdb's table is partial and in-frame only. D and trimming come from the DNA, and the V and J calls and clone size come from that table. This table holds 200,000 to 300,000 clones, roughly 85% found once. The CDR3 has 15 residues. V lost 5 bases and J lost 0; bases outside the gene matches: 3. Germline V gives CDR1 LNHDA, CDR2 SQIVND (reference sequence). This chain links TRBV19 with TRBJ2-3; the match to TRBD2 covers 9 bases. The receptor was derived from a woman under 30 with acute or convalescent COVID-19. Sequenced sample: peripheral blood. CDR3 amino acids: CASSASGASTDTQYF. CDR3 nucleotides: TGTGCCAGTAGTGCTAGCGGGGCTAGCACAGATACGCAGTATTTT.